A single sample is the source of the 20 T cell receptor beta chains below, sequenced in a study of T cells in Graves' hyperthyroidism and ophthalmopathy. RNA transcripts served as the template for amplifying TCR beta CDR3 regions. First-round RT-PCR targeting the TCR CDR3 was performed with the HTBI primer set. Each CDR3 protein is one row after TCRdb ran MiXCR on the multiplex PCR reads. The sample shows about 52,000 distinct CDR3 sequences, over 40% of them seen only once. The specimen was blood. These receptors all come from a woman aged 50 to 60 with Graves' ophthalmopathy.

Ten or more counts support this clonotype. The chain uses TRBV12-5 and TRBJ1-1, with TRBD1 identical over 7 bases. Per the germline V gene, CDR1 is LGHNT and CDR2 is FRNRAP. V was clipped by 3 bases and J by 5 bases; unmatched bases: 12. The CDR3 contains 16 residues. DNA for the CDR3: TGTGCTAGTGGTTTCCACCCTGGGACAGTGGGAACTGAAGCTTTCTTT. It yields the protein CASGFHPGTVGTEAFF.

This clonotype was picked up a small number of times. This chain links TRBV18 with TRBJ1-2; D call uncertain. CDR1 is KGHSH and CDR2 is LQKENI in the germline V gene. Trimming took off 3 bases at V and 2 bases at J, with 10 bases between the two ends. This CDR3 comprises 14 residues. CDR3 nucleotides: TGTGCCAGCTCACCCCGGCGGAACAACTATGGCTACACCTTC. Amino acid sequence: CASSPRRNNYGYTF.

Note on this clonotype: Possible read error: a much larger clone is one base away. The CDR3 loop is CASNGLMGRAYEQYF. Written as DNA, the CDR3 is TGTGCCAGCAACGGCCTGATGGGTAGAGCCTACGAGCAGTACTTC. The V and J genes are TRBV11-2 and TRBJ2-7; D gene uncertain. The CDR3 totals 15 residues. Trimming removed 7 bases from V and 2 bases from J, with 18 bases in between. The germline gives CDR1 SGHAT, CDR2 FQNNGV.

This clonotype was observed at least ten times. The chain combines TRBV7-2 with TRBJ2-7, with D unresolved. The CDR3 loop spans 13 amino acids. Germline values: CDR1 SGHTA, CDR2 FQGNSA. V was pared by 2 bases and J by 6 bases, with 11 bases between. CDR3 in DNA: TGTGCCAGCAGCTTAAGGATCACTGGCGAGCAGTACTTC. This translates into CASSLRITGEQYF.

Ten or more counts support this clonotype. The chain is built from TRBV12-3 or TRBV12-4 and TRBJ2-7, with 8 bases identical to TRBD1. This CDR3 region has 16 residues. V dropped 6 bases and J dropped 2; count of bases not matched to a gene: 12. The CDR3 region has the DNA TGTGCCAGCAGCGCCTCCTACCGACAGGGGACCTACGAGCAGTACTTC. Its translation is CASSASYRQGTYEQYF.

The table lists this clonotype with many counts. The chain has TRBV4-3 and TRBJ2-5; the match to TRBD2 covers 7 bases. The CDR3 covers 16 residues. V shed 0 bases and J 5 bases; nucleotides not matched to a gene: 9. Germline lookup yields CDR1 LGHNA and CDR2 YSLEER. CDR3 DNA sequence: TGCGCCAGCAGCCAAGATTGGGGGGGTAAGCTGGAGACCCAGTACTTC. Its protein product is CASSQDWGGKLETQYF.

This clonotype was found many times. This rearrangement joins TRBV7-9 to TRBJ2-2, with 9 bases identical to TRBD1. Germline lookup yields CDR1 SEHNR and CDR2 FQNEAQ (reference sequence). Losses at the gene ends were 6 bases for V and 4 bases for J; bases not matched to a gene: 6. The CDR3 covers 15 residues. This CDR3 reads CASRTGTGSTGELFF. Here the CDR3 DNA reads TGTGCCAGCAGGACCGGGACAGGGAGCACCGGGGAGCTGTTTTTT.

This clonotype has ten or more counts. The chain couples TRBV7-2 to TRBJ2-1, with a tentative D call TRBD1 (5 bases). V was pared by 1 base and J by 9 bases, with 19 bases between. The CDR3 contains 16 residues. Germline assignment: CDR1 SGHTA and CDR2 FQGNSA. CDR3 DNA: TGTGCCAGCAGCTTAGGGGTGGGGCTGTTGGGAATTGAGCAGTTCTTC. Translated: CASSLGVGLLGIEQFF.

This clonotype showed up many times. CDR3 protein: CAILQPTGGKNEQFF. DNA of the CDR3: TGTGCCATCCTGCAACCGACAGGGGGCAAGAATGAGCAGTTCTTC. The rearrangement links TRBV10-3 to TRBJ2-1, with 10 bases that match TRBD1. There are 15 residues in the CDR3. Per the germline V gene, CDR1 is ENHRY and CDR2 is SYGVKD. V was clipped by 8 bases and J by 7 bases; unmatched bases: 11.

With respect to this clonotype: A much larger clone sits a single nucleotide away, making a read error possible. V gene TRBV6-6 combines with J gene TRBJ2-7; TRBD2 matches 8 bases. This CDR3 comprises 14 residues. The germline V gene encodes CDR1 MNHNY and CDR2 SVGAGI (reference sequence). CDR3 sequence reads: CASSYGAGGYEQHF. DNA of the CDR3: TGTGCCAGCAGTTACGGGGCGGGGGGTTACGAGCAGCACTTC.

This CDR3 is CASLRDSNNSPLHF. CDR3 DNA sequence: TGTGCCTCGCTTCGGGACAGCAATAATTCACCCCTCCACTTT. The chain is built from TRBV2 and TRBJ1-6; TRBD1 matches at 7 bases. The CDR3 spans 14 residues. J was trimmed by 5 bases and V by 11 bases; bases with no gene match: 9. CDR1 is SNHLY, CDR2 FYNNEI, per germline.

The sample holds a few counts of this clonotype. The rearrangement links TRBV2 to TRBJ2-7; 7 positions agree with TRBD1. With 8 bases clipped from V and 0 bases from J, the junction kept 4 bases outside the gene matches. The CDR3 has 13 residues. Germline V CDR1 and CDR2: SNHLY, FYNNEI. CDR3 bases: TGTGCCAGCCTCCGGGACAGCTCCTACGAGCAGTACTTC. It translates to CASLRDSSYEQYF.

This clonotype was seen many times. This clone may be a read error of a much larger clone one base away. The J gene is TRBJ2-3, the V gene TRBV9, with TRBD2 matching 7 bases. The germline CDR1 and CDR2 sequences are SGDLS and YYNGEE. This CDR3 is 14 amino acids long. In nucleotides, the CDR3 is TGTGCCAGCAGCGTAAGCGGGAAGGCAGATACGCGGTATTTT. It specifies CASSVSGKADTRYF.

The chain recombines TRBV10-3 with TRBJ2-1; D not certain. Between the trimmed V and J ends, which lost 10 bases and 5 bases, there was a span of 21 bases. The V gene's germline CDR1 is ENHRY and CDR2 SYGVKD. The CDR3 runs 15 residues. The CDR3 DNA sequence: TGTGCCACTCATCCGGCTACCACGGCTCACAATGAGCAGTTCTTC. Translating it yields CATHPATTAHNEQFF.

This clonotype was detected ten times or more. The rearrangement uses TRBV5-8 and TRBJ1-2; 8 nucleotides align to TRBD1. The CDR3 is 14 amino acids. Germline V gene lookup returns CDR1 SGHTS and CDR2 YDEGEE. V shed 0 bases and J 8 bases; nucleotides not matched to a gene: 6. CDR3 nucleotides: TGTGCCAGCAGCTTGGGACAGGGGTACCAGGGCTACACCTTC. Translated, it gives CASSLGQGYQGYTF.

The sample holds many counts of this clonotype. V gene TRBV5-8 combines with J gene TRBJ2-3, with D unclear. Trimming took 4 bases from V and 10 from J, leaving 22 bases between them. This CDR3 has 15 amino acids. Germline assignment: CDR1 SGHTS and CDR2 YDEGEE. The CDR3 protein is CASSPDPTPPKAQYF. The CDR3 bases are TGTGCCAGCAGCCCAGACCCGACTCCGCCCAAGGCGCAGTATTTT.

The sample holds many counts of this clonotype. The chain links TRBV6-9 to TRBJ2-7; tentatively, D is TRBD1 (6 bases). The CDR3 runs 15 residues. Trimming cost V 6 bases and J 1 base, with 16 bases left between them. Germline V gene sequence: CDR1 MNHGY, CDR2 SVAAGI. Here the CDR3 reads CASSRLRDTSYEQYF. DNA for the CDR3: TGTGCCAGCAGCAGACTTCGGGACACATCCTACGAGCAGTACTTC.

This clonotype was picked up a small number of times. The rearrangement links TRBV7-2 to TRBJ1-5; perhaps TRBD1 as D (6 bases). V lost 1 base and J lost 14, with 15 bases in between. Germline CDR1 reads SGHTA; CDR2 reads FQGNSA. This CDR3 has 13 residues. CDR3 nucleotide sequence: TGTGCCAGCAGCTTAGGCGGGGGGCAGCGTGAGCATTTT. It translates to CASSLGGGQREHF.

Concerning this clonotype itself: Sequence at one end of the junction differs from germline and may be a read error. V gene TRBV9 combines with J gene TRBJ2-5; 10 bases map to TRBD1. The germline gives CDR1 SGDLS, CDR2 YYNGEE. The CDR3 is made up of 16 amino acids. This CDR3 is CASSVYATGGVETQRF. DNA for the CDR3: TGTGCCAGCAGCGTATATGCGACAGGGGGCGTGGAGACCCAGCGCTTC.

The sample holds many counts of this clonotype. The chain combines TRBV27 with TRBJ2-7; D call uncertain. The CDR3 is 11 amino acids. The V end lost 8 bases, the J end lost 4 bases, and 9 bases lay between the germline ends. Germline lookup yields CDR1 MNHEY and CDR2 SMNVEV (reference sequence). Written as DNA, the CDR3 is TGTGCCAGCTCGTCAAGGTACGAGCAGTACTTC. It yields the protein CASSSRYEQYF.